The TCR beta chain under discussion was sequenced for a study of blood T cell repertoires in COVID-19. Turning to the study itself: PBMCs, B-cell-depleted T cells, or T cells provided the cDNA or gDNA that made up the material.

Per the authors' pipeline: Reference gene primer amplification gave nucleated cell count estimates. The protocol was immunoSEQ multiplex PCR, while the TCRdb copy is restricted to in-frame clones and leaves out a portion. Clonal size and the V and J genes are those of that table, whereas D and trimming came from the DNA. The sample consists of fewer than 400,000 clones, around 83% of them appearing once. Germline V CDR1 and CDR2: SGHDN, FVKESK. The CDR3 has 16 amino acids. V was cut by 1 base and J by 13 bases, with 20 bases left in between. Sequenced sample: peripheral blood. The chain joins TRBV14 to TRBJ1-6; D uncertain. The receptor was derived from a man aged 30-40 years with active or convalescent COVID-19. The chain's CDR3 is CASSQAGNTGLRPLHF. The CDR3 coding sequence is TGTGCCAGCAGCCAAGCCGGGAACACCGGTCTCCGGCCCCTCCACTTT.